Listed below are T cell receptor beta chains from one sample, sequenced in a study of human T cells and chemical hapten exposure. TCRdb itself ran the reads through MiXCR, one entry per CDR3 protein. The sample has about 120,000 distinct CDR3 sequences; 6.5% to 10% are singletons. Sequencing was done on a sample of whole blood. These receptors were collected from a human donor in good health. Some clones in this sample may be carry-over from other donors' samples. The CDR3 runs from the conserved cysteine through the conserved F or W. A D gene is named only where the DNA matches it firmly. Expanded clones are given a class, and other clones once, few, many or no size at all.

abundance	v_gene	j_gene	d_gene	CDR3nt	CDR3aa
many	TRBV4-3	TRBJ1-1	-	TGCGCCAGCAGGGAAAATACTATGAACACTGAAGCTTTCTTT	CASRENTMNTEAFF
few	TRBV20-1	TRBJ1-1	TRBD1	TGCAGTGCTTCCGGGACAGGTTCGAACACTGAAGCTTTCTTT	CSASGTGSNTEAFF
few	TRBV19	TRBJ2-6	TRBD1	TGTGCCAGTAGTCGGGACAGGGGGCGGTCTGGGGCCAACGTCCTGACTTTC	CASSRDRGRSGANVLTF
many	TRBV6-1	TRBJ1-5	-	TGTGCCAGCAGCCAGCGGGAGGGGAGTCAGCCCCAGCATTTT	CASSQREGSQPQHF
few	TRBV6-5	TRBJ2-1	-	TGTGCCAGCAGTGCCTCAGCGGGCAATGAGCAGTTCTTC	CASSASAGNEQFF
few	TRBV7-9	TRBJ2-7	TRBD1	TGTGCCAGCAGCGTCGGACAGGGAAGGTACGAGCAGTACTTC	CASSVGQGRYEQYF
-	TRBV7-2	TRBJ1-5	TRBD1	TGTGCCAGCAGCTCCGGGACAGGGGGCCTAAGCAATCAGCCCCAGCATTTT	CASSSGTGGLSNQPQHF
-	TRBV12-3/TRBV12-4	TRBJ2-7	-	TGTGCCAGCAGGTTGAACAGCCAGTACGAGCAGTACTTC	CASRLNSQYEQYF
few	TRBV9	TRBJ2-1	-	TGTGCCAGCAGCGTAGAGGCGCGACCCACCGATGAGCAGTTCTTC	CASSVEARPTDEQFF
-	TRBV2	TRBJ2-7	TRBD2	TGTGCCAGCAGTCGACTAGCGGGTAACTCCTACGAGCAGTACTTC	CASSRLAGNSYEQYF
many	TRBV12-3/TRBV12-4	TRBJ2-7	TRBD1	TGTGCCAGCAGTATTGGGGACAGGGAGTTCTACGAGCAGTACTTC	CASSIGDREFYEQYF
few	TRBV18	TRBJ2-1	TRBD2	TGTGCCAGCTCACCTAGCGGGAGTCTGTACAATGAGCAGTTCTTC	CASSPSGSLYNEQFF
-	TRBV29-1	TRBJ1-3	-	TGCAGCGCCGAACGATTAGGAGGGTCGGCCACCATATATTTT	CSAERLGGSATIYF
few	TRBV29-1	TRBJ2-6	TRBD1	TGCAGCGTTGATGGGACAGGGGGAAGCGGGGCCAACGTCCTGACTTTC	CSVDGTGGSGANVLTF
-	TRBV5-6	TRBJ2-1	TRBD1	TGTGCCAGCAGCTACCCTGACAGGGTCCCCTTTAATGAGCAGTTCTTC	CASSYPDRVPFNEQFF